This T cell receptor beta chain derives from a study of neoadjuvant nivolumab and ipilimumab in lung cancer. The study's findings and limits: Compared with tumor-adjacent uninvolved lung, resected tumors showed greater richness and clonality. Only two of four nivolumab-treated tumors gained richness and clonality by surgery.

Between the trimmed V and J ends, which lost 4 bases and 1 base, there was a span of 7 bases. This CDR3 region has 13 residues. CDR1 MNHNS and CDR2 SASEGT come from the germline V gene. TCRdb's copy holds only in-frame clones and misses some; the assay was immunoSEQ multiplex PCR. The sample shows over 25,000 clones, approximately 92% of them seen only once. A word on this clone: Its antigen remains unidentified.

The chain carries TRBV6-1 and TRBJ1-1, with a weak D call TRBD1 (5 bases). This material consisted of peripheral blood, taken after neoadjuvant nivolumab, alone or with ipilimumab, at or shortly before surgery. The TCR was taken from an adult with non-small cell lung cancer. The CDR3 is CASSADRNTEAFF. CDR3 sequence (DNA): TGTGCCAGCAGTGCTGACAGGAACACTGAAGCTTTCTTT.